This T cell receptor (beta chain) appears in the sequencing data of a study of regulatory T cells in long-lasting Graves disease (dated by TCRdb to about 2021). Regarding the study in general: Patients with newly diagnosed Graves' disease had been on antithyroid drugs for under 3 months. TCR sequencing covered around 13 persistent and approximately 20 newly diagnosed Graves' disease patients, around 35 samples in total. The study was registered as a clinical trial and conducted in China. Patients with persistent Graves' disease were compared with patients with newly diagnosed Graves' disease using TCR sequencing and RNA sequencing of peripheral blood.

The CDR3, from cysteine to phenylalanine, totals 16 residues. CDR3 DNA is the only sequence kept; it has 48 bases, read in frame from the first base. V loses 0 bases, J loses 0 bases, and the germline ends lie 12 bases apart. The germline V gene (reference sequence) provides CDR1 DFQATT and CDR2 SNEGSKA. Read against the paper, the sample's time point label means: newly diagnosed GD, antithyroid drugs for less than 3 months. RNA was extracted from PBMCs in TRIzol for both TCR sequencing and RNA sequencing. The diagnosis of Graves' disease followed American Thyroid Association guidelines. Recruitment of patients was carried out at an endocrinology department in Xi'an, China. Each patient gave about 10 milliliters of peripheral blood, collected in an EDTA anticoagulant tube. PBMCs were isolated by Ficoll Paque Plus density gradient separation without further T cell sorting. An Agilent 2100 Bioanalyzer and agarose gel were used to check RNA quality, and a NanoDrop 2000 was used to measure RNA concentration.

Study-wide conclusions, independent of this receptor: The small sample size was acknowledged by the authors as a limitation that may reduce accuracy. Compared with newly diagnosed patients, patients with persistent Graves' disease had lower TCR Shannon entropy and fewer highly expanded clones, which suggests clonal expansion. Preferential use of TRBV28, TRBJ1-2 and TRBJ2-5 was observed in persistent disease, whereas TRBV20-1 and TRBJ2-1 were favored in newly diagnosed disease. Peripheral blood alone was examined, since thyroid tissue, which constituted the primary lesion, could not be accessed. A larger number of public clonotypes was shared among persistent patients (about 2,700) than among newly diagnosed patients (about 990). Only the TCR beta chain was sequenced and analyzed.

The library relied on multiplex PCR. The run used an Illumina HiSeq 4000. To build TCR beta libraries, CDR3 regions were amplified by Arm-PCR using iRepertoire HTBI primers. Gel purification was performed on PCR products prior to sequencing. On the study's bioinformatics: Across samples, 55 to 80 TRBV and 13 to 15 TRBJ segments were identified and used for gene usage analysis of CDR3 amino acid clonotypes. Filtered high-quality paired reads were merged into contigs using COPE and FqMerger. Contigs were aligned with BLAST to IMGT TRBV, TRBD and TRBJ reference genes, and CDR3 was defined per IMGT. Clonotypes above 0.1% frequency were classified as highly expanded clones. Shannon entropy served as the measure of repertoire diversity, while the Gini coefficient captured V-J evenness. Clonotypes shared by more than one individual were considered public. TCRdb itself trimmed the public reads at Q25 with fastp, ran MiXCR and retained productive beta chains. CDR3 protein sequences are deduplicated, and each keeps its most common genes and DNA. None of the V and J calls come from the authors' own analysis; TCRdb made them. For this sample there are over 350,000 distinct CDR3 sequences; 15% appear just once. In total, the top ten clones hold approximately 7.8% of the sample.

This clonotype was observed a few times. The antigen this receptor binds is unknown. Base-call qualities are not available, and no considerably larger clone is one nucleotide away. These records were also assigned to another study, of T cells in Graves' hyperthyroidism and ophthalmopathy. In that second paper, the authors write: A patient counted as having stable Graves' hyperthyroidism if no progression to ophthalmopathy occurred over 18 months of follow-up. Hyperthyroidism patients were aged 18 to 65 years and newly diagnosed, with disease duration of less than 2 months. Any patient with an uncontrolled infection, another autoimmune disease, pregnancy or lactation was excluded. Diagnoses were based on clinical symptoms, serum thyroxine and TRAb, thyroid ultrasound and orbital computed tomography. The first round of RT-PCR for the TCR CDR3 was performed with the HTBI primer set and the Qiagen OneStep RT-PCR kit. Most expanded thyroid clonotypes (frequency above 0.001) were also detected in blood, a finding suggesting that blood repertoires may reflect thyroid immune responses. In cross-validation, a model built on a 13 V-J signature told ophthalmopathy apart from stable hyperthyroidism with under 90% sensitivity and around 84% specificity, and in testing the same model reached 80%/75%. In validation, the model predicted progression to ophthalmopathy with roughly 70% sensitivity and about 73% specificity, a median of 6.5 months before onset. A discovery cohort of about 100 patients, roughly 45 with Graves' ophthalmopathy and roughly 59 with stable Graves' hyperthyroidism, was used to find distinguishing TCR V-J signatures. Prospective prediction of ophthalmopathy was tested in an independent validation cohort of under 20 hyperthyroidism patients and 15 to 17 patients who later progressed to ophthalmopathy. The approximately 98 discovery patients were randomly divided into training and test sets at a 7:3 ratio. Thyroid tissue and blood T-cell repertoires from about six Graves' hyperthyroidism patients were also compared in the study. Following sampling, methimazole starting at 30 mg daily was given to hyperthyroidism patients, and high-dose intravenous methylprednisolone was given to ophthalmopathy patients. A second multiplex PCR round built the libraries, followed by size selection and purification. Paired-end sequencing of the libraries was performed with 100 bp reads on an Illumina HiSeq2000. SOAPnuke was used to process the raw data, with reads discarded if the reads contained adapters or uncalled bases, had a mean Phred below 15, or lacked an exact constant-primer or identifier match. COPE v1.2.5 was used to merge the high-quality paired reads, and each unique nucleotide sequence was defined as a clonotype. MiTCR v1.1 was used to align the clonotypes against IMGT TRBV, TRBD and TRBJ reference segments. Only V-J combinations with frequency above 0.0001, covering 99.2% of repertoires, were analysed. A TCS score was defined as the ratio of F50 (clonal expansion) to E x V (chaos), with BLOSUM62-based TCRdist applied between CDR3 peptides within each V-J. Welch's t-statistics and random forest reduced 450 to 600 V-J features to roughly 13, which were used in a naive Bayes classifier (R e1071). Sample size was not statistically predetermined, and investigators were not blinded to group allocation. TCR Vbeta CDR3 sequencing of some 140 peripheral blood samples (over 40 ophthalmopathy, around 80 hyperthyroidism and about 17 progressor patients) is reported in the paper.

The TCR originated in a woman aged 40-49 years with Graves disease. Donor details come from another sample of the same person, matched by shared clones. The V gene is TRBV20-1 and the J gene is TRBJ1-3, with an unclear D gene assignment. The sequencing here drew on peripheral blood mononuclear cells (PBMCs), taken at new diagnosis, from a patient treated with antithyroid drugs. Here is the DNA: TGCAGTGCTAGAGAAAAGGCCCGTCCCTCTGGAAACACCATATATTTT. It encodes CSAREKARPSGNTIYF.